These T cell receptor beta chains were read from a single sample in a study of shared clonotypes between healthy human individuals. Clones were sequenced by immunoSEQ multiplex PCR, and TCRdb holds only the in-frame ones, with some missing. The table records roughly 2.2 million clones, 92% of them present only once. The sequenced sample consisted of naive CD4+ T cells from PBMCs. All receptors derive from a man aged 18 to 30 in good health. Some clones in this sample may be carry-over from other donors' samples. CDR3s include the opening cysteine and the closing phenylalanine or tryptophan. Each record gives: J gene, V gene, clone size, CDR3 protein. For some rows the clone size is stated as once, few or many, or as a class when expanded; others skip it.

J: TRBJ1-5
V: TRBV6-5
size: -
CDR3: CASSTKHSNQPQHF

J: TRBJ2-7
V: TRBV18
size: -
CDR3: CASSPPRGYEQYF

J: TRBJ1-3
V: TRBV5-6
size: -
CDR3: CASSRQGAISGNTIYF

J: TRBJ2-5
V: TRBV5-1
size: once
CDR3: CASSLGTEGTQYF

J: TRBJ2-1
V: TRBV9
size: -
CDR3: CASSLSASSYNEQFF

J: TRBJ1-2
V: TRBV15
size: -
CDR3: CATSRWSQGNYGYTF

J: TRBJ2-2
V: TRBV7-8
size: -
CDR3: CASSLALGDTGELFF

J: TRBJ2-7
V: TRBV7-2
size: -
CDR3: CASTRREWYEQYF

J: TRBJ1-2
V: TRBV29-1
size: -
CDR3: CSVEFPTRADPGGYTF

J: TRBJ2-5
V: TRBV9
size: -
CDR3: CASSVEQRFQETQYF

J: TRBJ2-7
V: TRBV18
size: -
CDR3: CASSPSTGVVGYEQYF

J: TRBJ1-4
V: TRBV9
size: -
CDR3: CASSVGGRLEKLFF

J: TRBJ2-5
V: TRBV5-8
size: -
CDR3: CASSFGTGQETQYF

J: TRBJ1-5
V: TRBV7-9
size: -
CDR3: CASSKTGNQPQHF

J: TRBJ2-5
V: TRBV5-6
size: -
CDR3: CASTIPGAGETQYF